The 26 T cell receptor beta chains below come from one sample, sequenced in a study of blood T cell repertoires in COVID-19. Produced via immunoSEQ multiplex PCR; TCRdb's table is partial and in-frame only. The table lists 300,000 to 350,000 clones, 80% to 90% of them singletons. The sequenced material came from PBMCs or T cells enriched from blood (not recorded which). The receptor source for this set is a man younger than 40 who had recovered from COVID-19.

The chain's CDR3 is CASSIGAPLVDEQYF. CDR3 DNA sequence: TGTGCCAGCAGTATCGGCGCCCCGCTAGTAGACGAGCAGTACTTC. The chain couples TRBV2 to TRBJ2-7; D is unclear. CDR1 and CDR2 from the germline V gene are SNHLY and FYNNEI. The V gene lost 5 bases and the J gene lost 5 bases, with 19 bases spanning the gap. The CDR3 sequence is 15 residues long.

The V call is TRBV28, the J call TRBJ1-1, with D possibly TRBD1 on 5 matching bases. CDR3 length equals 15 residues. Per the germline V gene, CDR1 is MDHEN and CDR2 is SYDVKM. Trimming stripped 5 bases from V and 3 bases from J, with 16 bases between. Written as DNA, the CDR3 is TGTGCCAGCAGTACCCCAGGGTTGGGTTACACTGAAGCTTTCTTT. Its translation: CASSTPGLGYTEAFF.

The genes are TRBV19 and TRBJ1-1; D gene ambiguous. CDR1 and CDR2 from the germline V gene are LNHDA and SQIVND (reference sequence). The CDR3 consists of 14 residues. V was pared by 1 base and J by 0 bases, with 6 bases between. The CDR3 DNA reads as TGTGCCAGTAGTATAGGAGAATTGAACACTGAAGCTTTCTTT. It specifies CASSIGELNTEAFF.

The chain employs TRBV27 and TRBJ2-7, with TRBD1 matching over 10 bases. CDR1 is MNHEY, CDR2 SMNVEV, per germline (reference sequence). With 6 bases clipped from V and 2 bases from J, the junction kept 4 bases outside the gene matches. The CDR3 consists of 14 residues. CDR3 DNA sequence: TGTGCCAGCAGATGGACAGGGGGAACCTACGAGCAGTACTTC. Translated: CASRWTGGTYEQYF.

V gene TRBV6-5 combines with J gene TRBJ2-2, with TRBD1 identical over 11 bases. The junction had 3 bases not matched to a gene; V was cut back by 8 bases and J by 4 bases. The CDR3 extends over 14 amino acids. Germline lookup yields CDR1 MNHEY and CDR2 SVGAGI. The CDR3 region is CASVGQGGTGELFF. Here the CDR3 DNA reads TGTGCCAGCGTGGGACAGGGGGGCACCGGGGAGCTGTTTTTT.

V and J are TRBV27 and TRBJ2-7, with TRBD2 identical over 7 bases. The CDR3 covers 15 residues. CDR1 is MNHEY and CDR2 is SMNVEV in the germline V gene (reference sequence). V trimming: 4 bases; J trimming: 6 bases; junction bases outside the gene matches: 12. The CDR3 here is CASSSWGGLRAEQYF. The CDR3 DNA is TGTGCCAGCAGTTCATGGGGGGGTCTCAGGGCCGAGCAGTACTTC.

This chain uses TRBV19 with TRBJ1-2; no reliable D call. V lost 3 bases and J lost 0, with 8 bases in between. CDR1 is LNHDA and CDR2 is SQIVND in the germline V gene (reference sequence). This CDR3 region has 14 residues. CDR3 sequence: CASSIPTANYGYTF. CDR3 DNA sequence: TGTGCCAGTAGTATCCCGACTGCTAACTATGGCTACACCTTC.

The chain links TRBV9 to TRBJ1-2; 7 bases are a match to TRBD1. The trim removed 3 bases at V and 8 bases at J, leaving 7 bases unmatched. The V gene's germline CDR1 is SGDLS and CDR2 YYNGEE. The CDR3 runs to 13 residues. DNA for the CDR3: TGTGCCAGCAGCGAGCAGGGGGTTTCCGGCTACACCTTC. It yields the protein CASSEQGVSGYTF. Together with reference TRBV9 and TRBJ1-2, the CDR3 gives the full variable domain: DSGVTQTPKHLITATGQRVTLRCSPRSGDLSVYWYQQSLDQGLQFLIQYYNGEERAKGNILERFSAQQFPDLHSELNLSSLELGDSALYFCASSEQGVSGYTFGSGTRLTVV.

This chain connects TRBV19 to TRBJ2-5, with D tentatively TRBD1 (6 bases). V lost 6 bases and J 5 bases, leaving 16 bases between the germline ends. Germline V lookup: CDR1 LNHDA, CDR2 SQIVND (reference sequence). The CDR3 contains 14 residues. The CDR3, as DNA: TGTGCCAGTAGACCCGACAGGTCTTGGGAGACCCAGTACTTC. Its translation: CASRPDRSWETQYF.

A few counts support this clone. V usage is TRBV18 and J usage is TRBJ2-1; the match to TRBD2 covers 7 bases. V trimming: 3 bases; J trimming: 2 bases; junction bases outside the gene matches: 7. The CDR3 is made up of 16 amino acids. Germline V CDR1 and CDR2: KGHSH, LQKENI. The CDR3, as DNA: TGTGCCAGCTCACCTCCGGCTAGCGGCCCCTACAATGAGCAGTTCTTC. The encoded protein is CASSPPASGPYNEQFF.

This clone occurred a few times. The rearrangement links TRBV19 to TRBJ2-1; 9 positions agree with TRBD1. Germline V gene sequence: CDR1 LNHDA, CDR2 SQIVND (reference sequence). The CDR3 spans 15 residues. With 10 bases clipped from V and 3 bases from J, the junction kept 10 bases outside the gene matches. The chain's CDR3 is CATLDGTGYYNEQFF. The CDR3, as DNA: TGTGCCACCCTTGACGGGACAGGGTACTACAATGAGCAGTTCTTC.

Written as DNA, the CDR3 is TGTGCCAGCACCTCGGGGAGGAACTATGGCTACACCTTC. Protein sequence: CASTSGRNYGYTF. The gene calls are TRBV5-6 and TRBJ1-2, with D unresolved. V was pared by 6 bases and J by 2 bases, with 11 bases between. The CDR3 loop spans 13 amino acids. Germline CDR1 reads SGHDT; CDR2 reads YYEEEE.

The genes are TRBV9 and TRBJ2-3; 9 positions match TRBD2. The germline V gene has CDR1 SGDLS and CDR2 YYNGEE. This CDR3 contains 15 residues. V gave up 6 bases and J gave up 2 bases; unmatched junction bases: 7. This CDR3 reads CASTLAGLYTDTQYF. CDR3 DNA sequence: TGTGCCAGCACGCTAGCGGGGTTATACACAGATACGCAGTATTTT.

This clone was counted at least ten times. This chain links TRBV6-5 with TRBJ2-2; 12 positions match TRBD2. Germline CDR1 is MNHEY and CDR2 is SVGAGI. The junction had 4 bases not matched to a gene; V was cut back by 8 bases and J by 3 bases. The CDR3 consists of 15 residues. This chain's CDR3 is CASSASGGDTGELFF. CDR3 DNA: TGTGCCAGCTCAGCTAGCGGGGGGGACACCGGGGAGCTGTTTTTT.

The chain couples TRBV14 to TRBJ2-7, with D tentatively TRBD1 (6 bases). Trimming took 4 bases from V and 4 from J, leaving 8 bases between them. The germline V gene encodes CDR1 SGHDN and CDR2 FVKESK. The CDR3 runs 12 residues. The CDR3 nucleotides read TGTGCCAGCAGCCTAGGGGGATACGAGCAGTACTTC. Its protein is CASSLGGYEQYF.

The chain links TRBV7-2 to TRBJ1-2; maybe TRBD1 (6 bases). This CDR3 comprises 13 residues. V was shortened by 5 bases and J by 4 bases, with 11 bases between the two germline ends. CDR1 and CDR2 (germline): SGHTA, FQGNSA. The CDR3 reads CASSGRGGYGYTF. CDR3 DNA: TGTGCCAGCAGCGGGAGGGGGGGCTATGGCTACACCTTC.

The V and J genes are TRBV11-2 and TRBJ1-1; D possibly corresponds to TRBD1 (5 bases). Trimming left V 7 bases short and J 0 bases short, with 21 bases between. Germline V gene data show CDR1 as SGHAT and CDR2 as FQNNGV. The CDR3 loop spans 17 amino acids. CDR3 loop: CASNFPFSGNLNTEAFF. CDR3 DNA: TGTGCCAGCAACTTCCCTTTCTCAGGGAATTTGAACACTGAAGCTTTCTTT.

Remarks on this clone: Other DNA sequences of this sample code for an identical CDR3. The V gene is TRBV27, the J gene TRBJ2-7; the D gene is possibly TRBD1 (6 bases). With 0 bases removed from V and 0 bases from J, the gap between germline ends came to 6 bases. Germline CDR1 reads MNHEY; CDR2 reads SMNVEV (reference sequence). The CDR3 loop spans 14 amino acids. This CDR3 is CASSLSGHSYEQYF. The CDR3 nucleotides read TGTGCCAGCAGTTTATCGGGACACTCCTACGAGCAGTACTTC.

The DNA for the CDR3 is TGTGCCATCAGTGACGGGTCTTTCGGAAAACTGTTTTTT. It codes for CAISDGSFGKLFF. V gene TRBV10-3 combines with J gene TRBJ1-4; D not resolved. The V and J ends lost 3 bases and 10 bases respectively, with 12 bases between them. CDR1 is ENHRY, CDR2 SYGVKD, per germline. The CDR3 is made up of 13 amino acids.

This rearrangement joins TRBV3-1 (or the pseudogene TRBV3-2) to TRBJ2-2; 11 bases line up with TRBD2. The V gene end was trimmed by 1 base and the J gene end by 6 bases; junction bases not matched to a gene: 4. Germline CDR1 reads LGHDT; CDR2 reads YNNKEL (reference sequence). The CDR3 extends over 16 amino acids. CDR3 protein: CASSQGASGGSGELFF. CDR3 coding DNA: TGTGCCAGCAGCCAAGGGGCTAGCGGGGGGTCCGGGGAGCTGTTTTTT.

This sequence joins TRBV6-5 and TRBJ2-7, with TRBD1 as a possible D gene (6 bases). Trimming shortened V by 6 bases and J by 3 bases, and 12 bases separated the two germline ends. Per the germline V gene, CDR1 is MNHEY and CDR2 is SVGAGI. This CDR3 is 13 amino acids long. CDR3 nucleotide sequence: TGTGCCAGCAGACCGACAGGTGACTACGAGCAGTACTTC. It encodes CASRPTGDYEQYF.

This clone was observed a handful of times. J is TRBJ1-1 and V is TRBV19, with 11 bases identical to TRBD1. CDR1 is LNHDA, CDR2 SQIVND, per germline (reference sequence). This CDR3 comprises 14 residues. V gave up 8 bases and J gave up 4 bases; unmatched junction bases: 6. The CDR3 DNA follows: TGTGCCAGTGGGAGGACAGGGGGCATCACTGAAGCTTTCTTT. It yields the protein CASGRTGGITEAFF.

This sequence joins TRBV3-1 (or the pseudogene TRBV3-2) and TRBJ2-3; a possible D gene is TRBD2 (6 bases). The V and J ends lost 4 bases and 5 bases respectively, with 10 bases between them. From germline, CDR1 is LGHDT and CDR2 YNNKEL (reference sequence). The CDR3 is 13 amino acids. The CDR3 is CASSRGVGDTQYF. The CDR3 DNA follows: TGTGCCAGCAGCCGGGGGGTAGGAGATACGCAGTATTTT.

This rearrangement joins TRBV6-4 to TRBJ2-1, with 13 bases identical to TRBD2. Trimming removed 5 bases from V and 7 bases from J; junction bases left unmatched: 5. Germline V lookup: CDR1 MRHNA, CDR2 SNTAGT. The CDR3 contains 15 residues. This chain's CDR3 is CASSTGLAGLNEQFF. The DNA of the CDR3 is TGTGCCAGCAGTACGGGACTAGCGGGGCTTAATGAGCAGTTCTTC.

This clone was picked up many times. CDR3 sequence: CATSRDRDRILSYGYTF. In DNA form, the CDR3 reads TGTGCCACCAGCAGAGATCGGGACAGGATACTTTCCTATGGCTACACCTTC. The chain recombines TRBV15 with TRBJ1-2; 8 bases fit TRBD1. This CDR3 spans 17 amino acids. Losses at the gene ends were 0 bases for V and 4 bases for J; bases not matched to a gene: 10. CDR1 LNHNV and CDR2 YYDKDF come from the germline V gene (reference sequence).

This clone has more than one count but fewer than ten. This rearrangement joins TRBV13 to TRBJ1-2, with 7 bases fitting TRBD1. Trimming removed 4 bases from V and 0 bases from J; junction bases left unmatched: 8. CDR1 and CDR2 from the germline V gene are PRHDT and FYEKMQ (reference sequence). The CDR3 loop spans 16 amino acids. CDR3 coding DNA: TGTGCCAGCAGCTCGCGGGACAGTACATCTAACTATGGCTACACCTTC. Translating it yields CASSSRDSTSNYGYTF.